This T cell receptor (beta chain) comes out of a study of cytomegalovirus exposure and HLA in healthy donors. Whole-study results and caveats: TCR beta V segments were, for the most part, productive about 87% or about 30% of the time in an earlier analysis. An assumption of roughly uniform sequencing depth across donors underlay the presence/absence analyses. A later analysis linked a missense variant in DCLRE1C to the trimming of TCR beta V and J genes.

Concerning this clone: What it recognizes is unknown.

The PCR made use of 60 Vbeta and 13 Jbeta primers. Assay: immunoSEQ multiplex PCR; the TCRdb copy retains only in-frame clones and omits some. The table has some 170,000 clones, around three quarters seen once; the top ten hold approximately 1.6%. Participants comprised healthy donors of bone marrow. Germline CDR1 and CDR2: KGHSH and LQKENI. The germline V and J ends were trimmed by 2 bases and 1 base, with 8 bases remaining between them. This CDR3 comprises 14 residues. The sequence derives from a woman aged 25 to 39 in good health and CMV-seronegative. The rearrangement uses TRBV18 and TRBJ2-5; D possibly corresponds to TRBD1 (5 bases). Source material: PBMCs. The CDR3 DNA reads as TGTGCCAGCTCACCAGGCAGGGCCCAAGAGACCCAGTACTTC. Amino acids: CASSPGRAQETQYF.